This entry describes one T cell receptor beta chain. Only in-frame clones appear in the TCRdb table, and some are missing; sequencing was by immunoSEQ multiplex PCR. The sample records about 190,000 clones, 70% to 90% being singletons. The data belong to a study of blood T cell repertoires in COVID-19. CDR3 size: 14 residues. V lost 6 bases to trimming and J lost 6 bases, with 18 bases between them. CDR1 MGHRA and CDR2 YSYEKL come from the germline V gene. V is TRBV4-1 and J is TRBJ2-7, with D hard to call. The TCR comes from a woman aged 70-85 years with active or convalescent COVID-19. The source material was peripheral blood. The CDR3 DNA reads TGCGCCAGCAGTCACCCGGGTCTCGCCTCCGAGCAGTACTTC. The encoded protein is CASSHPGLASEQYF.